The following is a T cell receptor beta chain sequence with its context. This sample is drawn from a study of blood T cell repertoires in COVID-19. Study information: T cells, B-cell-depleted T cells, or PBMCs provided the cDNA or gDNA that served as material.

Clones were sequenced by immunoSEQ multiplex PCR, and TCRdb holds only the in-frame ones, with some missing. The sample holds 87,000 or so clones, about nine tenths seen once. CDR3 length equals 15 residues. From germline, CDR1 is SGHRS and CDR2 YFSETQ. V lost 1 base, J lost 4 bases, and 11 bases lay in between. Sequenced sample: peripheral blood. This TCR was sampled from a woman aged 45-60 years with active or convalescent COVID-19. V is TRBV5-1 and J is TRBJ2-2; possible D gene TRBD2, 6 bases. The CDR3 sequence is CASSLPGGGTGELFF. The CDR3 nucleotides read TGCGCCAGCAGCTTGCCTGGGGGAGGCACCGGGGAGCTGTTTTTT.